The entry below gives a single TCR beta chain sequence along with its context. This sample was included in a study of blood T cell repertoires in COVID-19. Produced via immunoSEQ multiplex PCR; TCRdb's table is partial and in-frame only. The table includes under 250,000 clones, roughly 90% detected once. The germline gives CDR1 LNHDA, CDR2 SQIVND (reference sequence). The CDR3 has 13 residues. Trimming left V 10 bases short and J 6 bases short, with 13 bases between. What was sequenced was peripheral blood. The rearrangement links TRBV19 to TRBJ1-6, with D perhaps TRBD1 (5 bases). This sequence originates from a woman aged 55-69 years with acute or convalescent COVID-19. CDR3 sequence (DNA): TGTGCCACCGCAGGGATGGGTAATTCACCCCTCCACTTT. Amino acids: CATAGMGNSPLHF.